The 29 T cell receptor beta chains given below trace back to one sample, sequenced in a study of tumor-infiltrating lymphocytes in primary liver carcinoma (dated by TCRdb to about 2017). Without any cell sorting, total RNA and DNA were extracted together from around 20-30 mg of bulk tissue using the AllPrep DNA/RNA mini kit. TCRdb names Illumina HiSeq 2500 as the instrument used. Starting from about 550 ng total RNA, TCRbeta-specific cDNA was produced by reverse transcription with a constant-region primer and ProtoScript II reverse transcriptase. The TCRbeta libraries were prepared through three rounds of nested multiplex PCR following a slightly modified ARM-PCR procedure. Multiplex TRBV1-TRBV30 forward primers and a Cbeta reverse primer were used in the first two PCR rounds, each of which was run for roughly 10 cycles. Using fastp at Q25 and MiXCR, TCRdb reprocessed the public reads and kept productive beta chains. A single entry per CDR3 protein holds the most common genes and DNA from its merged rows. In this sample the table shows some 94,000 distinct CDR3 sequences, around two thirds of which occur a single time. The biggest ten clones account for more than 8% of the sample.

The sequenced sample consisted of liver tumor tissue from sampling region 5. The cell subset or site label of this sample denotes: tumor region T5, tumor centre. The receptors were gathered from a woman aged 55-69 years with primary liver carcinoma and hepatitis B virus infection.

This clonotype has only a few counts. J is TRBJ2-1 and V is TRBV2; D unresolved. CDR3 size: 11 residues. Germline V gives CDR1 SNHLY, CDR2 FYNNEI. V lost 7 bases, J lost 8 bases, and 9 bases lay in between. The CDR3 loop is CASTRRDEQFF. The CDR3 nucleotides read TGTGCCAGCACCCGGAGAGATGAGCAGTTCTTC.

As concerns this clonotype: Since no conserved phenylalanine or tryptophan closes the CDR3, a read error is the likely cause. The V call is TRBV5-1, the J call TRBJ2-3, with 10 bases that match TRBD1. The CDR3 covers 15 residues. Germline V gives CDR1 SGHRS, CDR2 YFSETQ. The ends lost 3 bases at V and 3 bases at J; junction bases unmatched: 4. The CDR3 coding sequence is TGCGCCAGCAGCTGGGGACAGGGGAGGACAGATACGCAGTATTTG. Protein: CASSWGQGRTDTQYL.

This clonotype was observed many times. The chain recombines TRBV4-1 with TRBJ2-7; TRBD2 matches 7 bases. After removal of 6 bases from V and 5 bases from J, the junction contained 10 bases not matched to a gene. CDR1 is MGHRA, CDR2 YSYEKL, per germline. There are 14 residues in the CDR3. In DNA form, the CDR3 reads TGCGCCAGCAGTCGTGGCGGGAGTAGAGACGAGCAGTACTTC. Its protein product is CASSRGGSRDEQYF.

On this clonotype: One junction end disagrees with the germline gene, perhaps due to a read error. The chain couples TRBV14 to TRBJ2-7, with 11 bases lining up with TRBD1. This CDR3 is built from 14 residues. Germline V lookup: CDR1 SGHDN, CDR2 FVKESK. The CDR3: CTRSPGTGGYEQYF. The CDR3 coding sequence is TGTACCAGGAGCCCGGGGACAGGGGGCTACGAGCAGTACTTC.

Concerning this clonotype: A much bigger clone sits one base away, suggesting this may be a read error. This chain links TRBV28 with TRBJ1-1, with D possibly TRBD1 on 5 matching bases. This CDR3 spans 15 amino acids. In germline, CDR1 is MDHEN, CDR2 SYDVKM. Written as DNA, the CDR3 is TGTGCCAGCAGTTTTGTGGGCAGGGTGAACACTGAAGCTTTGTTT. Amino acids: CASSFVGRVNTEALF. The whole variable domain, filled in from reference TRBV28 and TRBJ1-1, reads DVKVTQSSRYLVKRTGEKVFLECVQDMDHENMFWYRQDPGLGLRLIYFSYDVKMKEKGDIPEGYSVSREKKERFSLILESASTNQTSMYLCASSFVGRVNTEALFGQGTRLTVV.

As to this clonotype: This may stem from a read error, because a much larger clone lies one nucleotide away. The chain has TRBV5-1 and TRBJ1-2; D not resolved. This CDR3 comprises 15 residues. Looked up from germline, CDR1 is SGHRS and CDR2 is YFSETQ. The CDR3 here is CASSLAGNSNYGYSF. DNA for the CDR3: TGCGCCAGCAGCTTGGCGGGGAATTCTAACTATGGCTACAGCTTC.

For this clonotype: A read error may be the cause here, since a much bigger clone is one base away. The chain has TRBV10-3 and TRBJ2-7, with unresolved D. V lost 7 bases, J lost 2 bases, and 12 bases lay in between. CDR3 length: 13 amino acids. Germline assignment: CDR1 ENHRY and CDR2 SYGVKD. CDR3 in DNA: TGTGCCATCACGACACGTTCTGCCTACGAGCAGTACTTC. It encodes CAITTRSAYEQYF.

As regards this clonotype: A read error is possible here, since a much larger clone lies one base away. The chain couples TRBV5-1 to TRBJ1-2; TRBD1 aligns across 7 bases. Germline V gene data show CDR1 as SGHRS and CDR2 as YFSETQ. This CDR3 comprises 15 residues. Germline trimming cut 2 bases from V and 7 bases from J; bases unmatched to any gene: 11. Here the CDR3 reads CASSLTGEVLIGYTF. The CDR3 DNA sequence: TGCGCCAGCAGCTTAACAGGGGAGGTTTTGATTGGCTACACCTTC.

A note on this clonotype: A single base separates this from a much larger clone, so it may be a read error. The V gene is TRBV11-2, the J gene TRBJ2-1; TRBD2 matches 7 bases. The germline gives CDR1 SGHAT, CDR2 FQNNGV. V shed 0 bases and J 3 bases; nucleotides not matched to a gene: 2. CDR3 length: 15 residues. Written as DNA, the CDR3 is TGTGCCAGCAGCTTAGAGGCTAGCGGCTACAATGAGCAGTTCTTC. Its protein product is CASSLEASGYNEQFF.

Regarding this clonotype: Its ends do not fully match the called genes, so a read error is possible. This chain links TRBV28 with TRBJ1-5; a weak D match, TRBD1 (5 bases). Germline assignment: CDR1 MDHEN and CDR2 SYDVKM. This CDR3 contains 16 residues. The CDR3 DNA follows: TGTACCAGCAGCCCCAACCGGGGAGGGGGCAATCAGCCCCAGCATTTT. Translation gives CTSSPNRGGGNQPQHF.

The chain couples TRBV11-2 to TRBJ2-1, with TRBD2 matching over 10 bases. The end of the DNA is better explained by TRBJ2-7, so the J call may be wrong. Germline V gives CDR1 SGHAT, CDR2 FQNNGV. This CDR3 has 15 residues. The CDR3 coding sequence is TGTGCCAGCAGCTTAGAGTCTAGCGGGAGTGGCGAGCAGTACTTC. It specifies CASSLESSGSGEQYF.

This clonotype was counted once. The chain carries TRBV11-1 and TRBJ2-1; 13 bases agree with TRBD2. The CDR3 consists of 17 residues. Looked up from germline, CDR1 is SGHAT and CDR2 is FQDESV (reference sequence). Germline trimming cut 4 bases from V and 10 bases from J; bases unmatched to any gene: 13. CDR3 amino acids: CASSSPRTSGSSLEQFF. For the CDR3, the DNA is TGTGCCAGCAGCTCCCCCAGGACTAGCGGGAGTTCTCTGGAGCAGTTCTTC.

For this clonotype: The CDR3 end shows no conserved phenylalanine or tryptophan, and so a read error is likely. The chain uses TRBV6-5 and TRBJ2-3; 13 bases align to TRBD2. The CDR3 length is 14 residues. In germline, CDR1 is MNHEY, CDR2 SVGAGI. DNA of the CDR3: TGTGACAGCAGGACTAGCGGGAGTCGTTATACGCAGTATCTT. Its translation is CDSRTSGSRYTQYL.

For this clonotype: At one end, the junction sequence differs from germline, possibly due to a read error. V usage is TRBV14 and J usage is TRBJ2-5; D is undetermined. The CDR3 has 18 residues. The germline V gene encodes CDR1 SGHDN and CDR2 FVKESK. CDR3 amino acids: CASSQDLVGSMYQETQYF. The DNA of the CDR3 is TGTGCCAGCAGCCAAGATCTCGTGGGATCAATGTACCAAGAGACCCAGTATTTC.

The sample holds one count of this clonotype. One end of the junction fails to match germline, which may point to a read error. The rearrangement links TRBV12-3 or TRBV12-4 to TRBJ2-6; TRBD1 matches at 10 bases. The CDR3 covers 17 residues. The DNA for the CDR3 is TGTGCCAACAGCCCGGGACAGGGGATCTCTGGGGCCGACGTCCTGACTTTC. It yields the protein CANSPGQGISGADVLTF.

On this clonotype: This may come from a read error, since a much larger clone is one base off. The rearrangement joins TRBV28 to TRBJ2-7; TRBD1 agrees at 8 bases. The CDR3 runs to 15 residues. Germline loops: CDR1 MDHEN, CDR2 SYDVKM. V shed 3 bases, J shed 5 bases, and the junction held 9 bases outside the gene matches. CDR3 nucleotide sequence: TGTGCCAGCAGTTTGGAAGGACAGGGTGTGGACGAGCAGTACTTC. Translation: CASSLEGQGVDEQYF.

Comment on this clonotype: A much larger clone lies a single base off, so this may be a read error. The V call is TRBV7-9, the J call TRBJ1-5; 12 bases are a match to TRBD1. The CDR3 runs 16 residues. Germline-derived CDR1 and CDR2 are SEHNR and FQNEAQ (reference sequence). In DNA, the CDR3 is TGTGACAGCAGCTTGGGGGACAGGGGGCAGGGTCAGCCCCAGCATTTT. Amino acid sequence: CDSSLGDRGQGQPQHF.

Points on this clonotype: The CDR3 end shows no conserved phenylalanine or tryptophan, and so a read error is likely. The chain employs TRBV5-6 and TRBJ2-3; D unresolved. The CDR3 runs 11 residues. Germline V gene data show CDR1 as SGHDT and CDR2 as YYEEEE. V was trimmed by 4 bases and J by 7 bases, leaving 7 bases between them. In DNA form, the CDR3 reads TGTGCCAGCAGCCTCGGAAATACGCAGTATTAT. Protein: CASSLGNTQYY.

As for this clonotype: Sequence at one end of the junction differs from germline and may be a read error. This sequence joins TRBV5-1 and TRBJ2-3; 9 bases match TRBD2. The CDR3 totals 16 residues. Germline CDR1 reads SGHRS; CDR2 reads YFSETQ. As DNA, the CDR3 is TGCGTCAGCAGCCCAGCGCGGACTAGCGGCACAGATACGCAGTATTTT. As protein: CVSSPARTSGTDTQYF. Using reference TRBV5-1 and TRBJ2-3 for the parts outside the CDR3, the full variable domain is KAGVTQTPRYLIKTRGQQVTLSCSPISGHRSVSWYQQTPGQGLQFLFEYFSETQRNKGNFPGRFSGRQFSNSRSEMNVSTLELGDSALYLCVSSPARTSGTDTQYFGPGTRLTVL.

This clonotype turned up a few times. A single base separates this from a much larger clone, so it may be a read error. The chain has TRBV2 and TRBJ2-5; TRBD2 might be the D (5 bases). Trimming took off 8 bases at V and 5 bases at J, with 12 bases between the two ends. In germline, CDR1 is SNHLY, CDR2 FYNNEI. The CDR3 sequence is 12 residues long. For the CDR3, the DNA is TGTGCCAGCTCAAGCTCGGGGGAGACCCAGTACTTC. Translating it yields CASSSSGETQYF.

About this clonotype itself: The junction departs from germline at one end; a sequencing error may be responsible. DNA for the CDR3: TGTGCCAGCAGCTCCTCGCGGGGGGTTACCGGGGAGCTCTTTTTT. Protein product: CASSSSRGVTGELFF. The V call is TRBV6-5, the J call TRBJ2-2, with 8 bases matching TRBD2. This CDR3 has 15 residues. The germline CDR1 and CDR2 sequences are MNHEY and SVGAGI.

For this clonotype: The junction departs from germline at one end; a sequencing error may be responsible. The chain couples TRBV11-3 to TRBJ2-1; tentatively, D is TRBD2 (7 bases). CDR1 SGHNT and CDR2 YENEEA come from the germline V gene. There are 17 residues in the CDR3. CDR3 in DNA: TGCGCCAGCAGCTCCCGGGGGGCGCGGATCATGGACAATGAGCAGTTCTTC. Protein sequence: CASSSRGARIMDNEQFF.

This clonotype was detected only a few times. V gene TRBV14 combines with J gene TRBJ2-2; the D is unclear. Trimming took 0 bases from V and 4 from J, leaving 9 bases between them. Germline CDR1 and CDR2: SGHDN and FVKESK. This CDR3 has 15 residues. CDR3 sequence reads: CASSQDRVGTGELFF. Here the CDR3 DNA reads TGTGCCAGCAGCCAAGATAGGGTCGGCACCGGGGAGCTGTTTTTT. Drawing the rest from reference TRBV14 and TRBJ2-2, the complete variable domain is EAGVTQFPSHSVIEKGQTVTLRCDPISGHDNLYWYRRVMGKEIKFLLHFVKESKQDESGMPNNRFLAERTGGTYSTLKVQPAELEDSGVYFCASSQDRVGTGELFFGEGSRLTVL.

This CDR3 reads CASSWGEKTQYF. The DNA for the CDR3 is TGTGCCAGCAGCTGGGGGGAGAAGACCCAGTACTTC. The V call is TRBV12-3 or TRBV12-4, the J call TRBJ2-5, with a tentative D call TRBD2 (6 bases). The ends were cut back, 6 bases at V and 6 bases at J, with 11 bases in the middle. The CDR3 contains 12 residues.

There are many counts of this clonotype. The rearrangement joins TRBV12-3 or TRBV12-4 to TRBJ1-1; D is ambiguous. Trimming left V 1 base short and J 4 bases short, with 7 bases between. CDR3 length equals 13 residues. This CDR3 reads CASSLERSTEAFF. For the CDR3, the DNA is TGTGCCAGCAGTTTAGAGAGAAGCACTGAAGCTTTCTTT.

As regards this clonotype: One junction end disagrees with the germline gene, perhaps due to a read error. The CDR3 reads CTSSAAGVYEQYF. The CDR3 DNA follows: TGTACCAGCAGCGCCGCTGGGGTCTACGAGCAGTACTTC. This chain uses TRBV11-2 with TRBJ2-7; no reliable D call. Germline CDR1 and CDR2: SGHAT and FQNNGV. The CDR3 is 13 residues long.

This clonotype is judged medium-sized. The gene calls are TRBV11-3 and TRBJ2-3, with 7 positions matching TRBD1. V gave up 2 bases and J gave up 8 bases; unmatched junction bases: 10. The CDR3 has 15 amino acids. CDR1 and CDR2 (germline): SGHNT, YENEEA. CDR3 coding DNA: TGTGCCAGCAGCTTATTCCAGGGGGAAGCTGGTACGCAGTATTTT. Amino acid sequence: CASSLFQGEAGTQYF.

This clonotype has just a few counts. This chain uses TRBV9 with TRBJ1-1; D call uncertain. Germline CDR1 is SGDLS and CDR2 is YYNGEE. The CDR3 runs to 15 residues. The V end was cut by 0 bases, the J end by 0 bases, with 9 bases between. This CDR3 is CASSVAQGLNTEAFF. In DNA form, the CDR3 reads TGTGCCAGCAGCGTAGCTCAAGGACTGAACACTGAAGCTTTCTTT. Filled out from reference TRBV9 and TRBJ1-1, the complete variable domain reads DSGVTQTPKHLITATGQRVTLRCSPRSGDLSVYWYQQSLDQGLQFLIQYYNGEERAKGNILERFSAQQFPDLHSELNLSSLELGDSALYFCASSVAQGLNTEAFFGQGTRLTVV.

With regard to this clonotype: This may be a read error, as it is one base from a much larger clone. V is TRBV28 and J is TRBJ2-2; a weak D match, TRBD1 (6 bases). The V gene lost 0 bases and the J gene lost 7 bases, with 15 bases spanning the gap. The CDR3 loop spans 16 amino acids. Per germline, CDR1 MDHEN and CDR2 SYDVKM. CDR3: CASSLWGTWVDGELFF. CDR3 DNA sequence: TGTGCCAGCAGTTTATGGGGGACATGGGTCGACGGGGAGCTGTTTTTT.